This T cell receptor beta chain was observed in a study of T cells of healthy individuals. This CDR3 comprises 17 residues. With V trimmed by 5 bases and J by 1 base, 8 bases remained unmatched. Germline CDR1 MNHEY, CDR2 SVGAGI. TCRdb reprocessed the 5' RACE reads via MiXCR and lists one record per CDR3 protein. The table records 100,000 or so distinct CDR3 sequences, around 17% of them present only once. The source of this sequence is a human donor in good health. The J gene is TRBJ1-1, the V gene TRBV6-5, with 12 bases identical to TRBD1. DNA for the CDR3: TGTGCCAGCAGTGGGGGACAGGGGGCAATCGAGAACACTGAAGCTTTCTTT. Encoded protein: CASSGGQGAIENTEAFF.